These 28 T cell receptor beta chains were all obtained from the same sample, sequenced in a study of T cells after yellow fever vaccination. TCRdb itself ran the 5' RACE reads through MiXCR, one entry per CDR3 protein. In the table there are some 390,000 distinct CDR3 sequences, approximately 5.7% of which are singletons. The sample here was PBMCs, taken 5 days after the yellow fever booster vaccination. These TCRs come from a young man who received the YFV17D yellow fever vaccine.

The table lists this clonotype with a few counts. The chain combines TRBV3-1 with TRBJ1-1; TRBD1 matches at 11 bases. Germline loops: CDR1 LGHDT, CDR2 YNNKEL (reference sequence). There are 16 residues in the CDR3. V was clipped by 4 bases and J by 4 bases; unmatched bases: 8. CDR3 nucleotides: TGTGCCAGCAGCCTATGGACAGGGGGCGCGGGCACTGAAGCTTTCTTT. Amino acids: CASSLWTGGAGTEAFF. Filled out from reference TRBV3-1 and TRBJ1-1, the complete variable domain reads DTAVSQTPKYLVTQMGNDKSIKCEQNLGHDTMYWYKQDSKKFLKIMFSYNNKELIINETVPNRFSPKSPDKAHLNLHINSLELGDSAVYFCASSLWTGGAGTEAFFGQGTRLTVV.

This clonotype turned up a few times. The J gene is TRBJ2-7, the V gene TRBV27, with 7 bases fitting TRBD1. This CDR3 is 15 amino acids long. The germline gives CDR1 MNHEY, CDR2 SMNVEV (reference sequence). V trimming: 1 base; J trimming: 0 bases; junction bases outside the gene matches: 3. In DNA, the CDR3 is TGTGCCAGCAGTTTATACGGGACAGACTCCTACGAGCAGTACTTC. Translating it yields CASSLYGTDSYEQYF.

In its sample, this clonotype was seen many times. The rearrangement links TRBV12-3 or TRBV12-4 to TRBJ2-4; no clear D. The germline V and J ends were trimmed by 5 bases and 9 bases, with 14 bases remaining between them. The CDR3 contains 13 residues. The CDR3 DNA sequence: TGTGCCAGCAGTGTACAGACGACCGGCATTCAGTACTTC. Protein sequence: CASSVQTTGIQYF.

This clonotype was counted ten times or more. The rearrangement uses TRBV9 and TRBJ1-5, with D perhaps matching TRBD1 (6 bases). This CDR3 has 14 residues. The V gene's germline CDR1 is SGDLS and CDR2 YYNGEE. V lost 4 bases and J lost 4, with 12 bases in between. CDR3 loop: CASSTGTSNQPQHF. Here the CDR3 DNA reads TGTGCCAGCAGCACGGGGACAAGTAATCAGCCCCAGCATTTT.

J is TRBJ1-1 and V is TRBV7-2; weak D call: TRBD1 (6 bases). Looked up from germline, CDR1 is SGHTA and CDR2 is FQGNSA. Trimming took 5 bases from V and 4 from J, leaving 14 bases between them. The CDR3 is made up of 14 amino acids. In DNA, the CDR3 is TGTGCCAGCAGCCTCCAACAGGGTGGCACTGAAGCTTTCTTT. This encodes CASSLQQGGTEAFF. The full variable domain, completed using reference TRBV7-2 and TRBJ1-1, is GAGVSQSPSNKVTEKGKDVELRCDPISGHTALYWYRQSLGQGLEFLIYFQGNSAPDKSGLPSDRFSAERTGGSVSTLTIQRTQQEDSAVYLCASSLQQGGTEAFFGQGTRLTVV.

A few counts support this clonotype. This sequence joins TRBV29-1 and TRBJ2-2; 7 bases map to TRBD1. In germline, CDR1 is SQVTM, CDR2 ANQGSEA. This CDR3 spans 16 amino acids. The V gene end was trimmed by 0 bases and the J gene end by 3 bases; junction bases not matched to a gene: 7. The CDR3 coding sequence is TGCAGCGTTGAAGACGCGAGGGGACAGTACACCGGGGAGCTGTTTTTT. Residues: CSVEDARGQYTGELFF.

This clonotype has a handful of counts. The CDR3 reads CASSEGRPGPQYF. CDR3 DNA sequence: TGCGCCAGCAGCGAGGGGCGCCCCGGGCCTCAGTACTTC. The chain has TRBV10-1 and TRBJ2-4; D may match TRBD1 or TRBD2 (5 bases each). The CDR3 runs to 13 residues. V was shortened by 6 bases and J by 12 bases, with 18 bases between the two germline ends. The germline V gene encodes CDR1 WNHNN and CDR2 SYGVQD (reference sequence).

The chain carries TRBV3-1 and TRBJ1-1; 8 nucleotides line up with TRBD1. The CDR3 extends over 15 amino acids. The V segment lost 3 bases and the J segment 8 bases; nucleotides outside the gene matches: 11. From germline, CDR1 is LGHDT and CDR2 YNNKEL (reference sequence). CDR3 nucleotide sequence: TGTGCCAGCAGCCAGGCACAGGGGGTAACGGTAGAAGCTTTCTTT. This encodes CASSQAQGVTVEAFF.

This clonotype appeared many times. The chain is built from TRBV5-1 and TRBJ2-5, with D maybe TRBD2 (6 bases). Germline assignment: CDR1 SGHRS and CDR2 YFSETQ. With 7 bases removed from V and 2 bases from J, the gap between germline ends came to 15 bases. There are 14 residues in the CDR3. In nucleotides, the CDR3 is TGCGCCAGCGGGCCAGGCGGGGTACAAGAGACCCAGTACTTC. Its translation: CASGPGGVQETQYF.

This clonotype was counted at least ten times. The rearrangement joins TRBV5-1 to TRBJ2-7, with 11 bases identical to TRBD1. Germline V CDR1 and CDR2: SGHRS, YFSETQ. The ends lost 3 bases at V and 5 bases at J; junction bases unmatched: 4. The CDR3 has 14 residues. CDR3 nucleotide sequence: TGCGCCAGCAGCTCTAGGACAGGGGGCGACGAGCAGTACTTC. Translated, it gives CASSSRTGGDEQYF.

The chain combines TRBV6-5 with TRBJ1-5; 8 positions agree with TRBD1. CDR3 length equals 16 residues. CDR1 is MNHEY, CDR2 SVGAGI, per germline. The J segment lost 6 bases and the V segment lost 2 bases, leaving 9 bases of the junction unmatched. CDR3 region: CASSYIGQGGGQPQHF. The CDR3 DNA follows: TGTGCCAGCAGTTACATAGGACAGGGTGGGGGTCAGCCCCAGCATTTT.

This clonotype was counted at least ten times. The V gene is TRBV5-3, the J gene TRBJ2-1; D ambiguous. TRBV5-3 is an ORF; its function is uncertain. This CDR3 has 17 residues. V was shortened by 0 bases and J by 5 bases, with 18 bases between the two germline ends. CDR3 in DNA: TGTGCCAGAAGCTTGGCACCTGCTGTCCGGAACCACAATGAGCAGTTCTTC. It codes for CARSLAPAVRNHNEQFF.

This sequence joins TRBV30 and TRBJ2-3; possibly TRBD2 for D (5 bases). Germline CDR1 and CDR2: GTSNPN and SVGIG (reference sequence). Between the trimmed V and J ends, which lost 2 bases and 4 bases, there was a span of 7 bases. The CDR3 has 12 amino acids. CDR3 in amino acids: CAWSQRADTQYF. CDR3 nucleotide sequence: TGTGCCTGGAGTCAGAGGGCAGATACGCAGTATTTT.

As for this clonotype: This may arise from a read error, as a much more abundant clone is one base away. V and J are TRBV4-3 and TRBJ1-2; weak D call: TRBD1 (6 bases). CDR1 is LGHNA, CDR2 YSLEER, per germline. The CDR3 sequence is 15 residues long. With 0 bases removed from V and 4 bases from J, the gap between germline ends came to 12 bases. CDR3 in DNA: TGCGCCAGCAGCCAAGATCGGGGGCAGGCCTATGGCTACACCTTC. Protein product: CASSQDRGQAYGYTF.

The table lists this clonotype with a few counts. This chain connects TRBV6-5 to TRBJ1-1; perhaps TRBD1 as D (5 bases). The germline V and J ends were trimmed by 2 bases and 10 bases, with 14 bases remaining between them. The germline CDR1 and CDR2 sequences are MNHEY and SVGAGI. The CDR3 spans 13 residues. CDR3 sequence: CASSYRAGVAAFF. The CDR3 DNA is TGTGCCAGCAGTTACCGTGCGGGGGTGGCAGCTTTCTTT.

This clonotype has at least ten counts. The chain carries TRBV7-6 and TRBJ2-2, with D perhaps matching TRBD2 (5 bases). There are 14 residues in the CDR3. The V gene's germline CDR1 is SGHVS and CDR2 FNYEAQ. Trimming removed 4 bases at V and 4 bases at J, with 10 bases between. The CDR3 reads CASSSGAGTGELFF. The CDR3 coding sequence is TGTGCCAGCAGCTCCGGCGCGGGCACCGGGGAGCTGTTTTTT. Full variable domain (missing parts from reference TRBV7-6 and TRBJ2-2): GAGVSQSPRYKVTKRGQDVALRCDPISGHVSLYWYRQALGQGPEFLTYFNYEAQQDKSGLPNDRFSAERPEGSISTLTIQRTEQRDSAMYRCASSSGAGTGELFFGEGSRLTVL.

This rearrangement joins TRBV6-5 to TRBJ1-2; 8 bases match TRBD1. The germline V gene has CDR1 MNHEY and CDR2 SVGAGI. With 4 bases clipped from V and 4 bases from J, the junction kept 8 bases outside the gene matches. CDR3 size: 15 residues. The CDR3 nucleotides read TGTGCCAGCAGTTTGCAGGACAGGGTTTTCTATGGCTACACCTTC. It specifies CASSLQDRVFYGYTF.

This clonotype was detected only a few times. J is TRBJ1-5 and V is TRBV28; the D gene is possibly TRBD1 (5 bases). Deletions cut 5 bases from V and 11 bases from J, with 16 bases between. The CDR3 covers 13 residues. CDR1 MDHEN and CDR2 SYDVKM come from the germline V gene. The CDR3: CASSGARSYAQHF. Written as DNA, the CDR3 is TGTGCCAGCAGTGGGGCGCGCTCCTACGCCCAGCATTTT.

This clonotype was counted many times. V and J are TRBV20-1 and TRBJ2-7; TRBD1 agrees at 7 bases. With 0 bases clipped from V and 0 bases from J, the junction kept 5 bases outside the gene matches. Germline-derived CDR1 and CDR2 are DFQATT and SNEGSKA (reference sequence). The CDR3 length is 15 residues. The DNA of the CDR3 is TGCAGTGCTAGAGATCCCGGGACAGACTCCTACGAGCAGTACTTC. This translates into CSARDPGTDSYEQYF.

This clonotype was found many times. This chain joins TRBV5-1 and TRBJ2-3; 11 bases fit TRBD2. The ends lost 4 bases at V and 2 bases at J; junction bases unmatched: 9. The CDR3 loop spans 17 amino acids. Germline V gives CDR1 SGHRS, CDR2 YFSETQ. CDR3 sequence reads: CASSPPLAGGLTDTQYF. The CDR3 DNA reads TGCGCCAGCAGCCCCCCCCTAGCGGGAGGTCTCACAGATACGCAGTATTTT.

This clonotype was observed a few times. The V gene is TRBV5-6, the J gene TRBJ1-4; 9 nucleotides line up with TRBD1. The CDR3 totals 14 residues. After removal of 4 bases from V and 10 bases from J, the junction contained 8 bases not matched to a gene. Germline V CDR1 and CDR2: SGHDT, YYEEEE. The DNA for the CDR3 is TGTGCCAGCAGCCAGACAGGGGGAATCGTAAAACTGTTTTTT. This encodes CASSQTGGIVKLFF. Combining the CDR3 with reference TRBV5-6 and TRBJ1-4 gives the whole variable domain DAGVTQSPTHLIKTRGQQVTLRCSPKSGHDTVSWYQQALGQGPQFIFQYYEEEERQRGNFPDRFSGHQFPNYSSELNVNALLLGDSALYLCASSQTGGIVKLFFGSGTQLSVL.

This clonotype appeared a few times. This rearrangement joins TRBV2 to TRBJ2-3; D remains ambiguous. The V and J ends lost 0 bases and 2 bases respectively, with 15 bases between them. Germline V lookup: CDR1 SNHLY, CDR2 FYNNEI. The CDR3 loop spans 17 amino acids. CDR3 in amino acids: CASSEALGITTTDTQYF. The CDR3 DNA reads TGTGCCAGCAGTGAAGCGCTGGGGATAACAACCACAGATACGCAGTATTTT.

V gene TRBV29-1 combines with J gene TRBJ2-5; D is unclear. This CDR3 has 13 amino acids. The V end lost 5 bases, the J end lost 3 bases, and 13 bases lay between the germline ends. Germline V CDR1 and CDR2: SQVTM, ANQGSEA. The CDR3 DNA sequence: TGCAGCGTTAGTCAAAACCAAAAAGAGACCCAGTACTTC. This sequence encodes CSVSQNQKETQYF.

The table lists this clonotype with many counts. The V gene is TRBV15, the J gene TRBJ2-7; weak D call: TRBD1 (5 bases). There are 14 residues in the CDR3. Trimming took 0 bases from V and 4 from J, leaving 10 bases between them. CDR1 and CDR2 (germline): LNHNV, YYDKDF (reference sequence). The CDR3: CATSRDTGPYEQYF. The CDR3, as DNA: TGTGCCACCAGCAGAGACACAGGCCCTTACGAGCAGTACTTC.

There are many counts of this clonotype. The chain recombines TRBV7-2 with TRBJ2-3; D is ambiguous. The CDR3 spans 11 residues. CDR1 and CDR2 (germline): SGHTA, FQGNSA. V lost 4 bases and J lost 7, with 6 bases in between. In DNA, the CDR3 is TGTGCCAGCAGCTCTGGCCATACGCAGTATTTT. It encodes CASSSGHTQYF.

This clonotype has a handful of counts. The chain is built from TRBV25-1 and TRBJ2-1; the D is unclear. The V end was cut by 2 bases, the J end by 7 bases, with 12 bases between. The CDR3 has 14 residues. Germline V CDR1 and CDR2: MGHDK, SYGVNS. The CDR3 coding sequence is TGTGCCAGCAGTGAAGTGGGATCTTGGAATGAGCAGTTCTTC. It codes for CASSEVGSWNEQFF.

This rearrangement joins TRBV16 to TRBJ2-1; D gene uncertain. Germline-derived CDR1 and CDR2 are KGHSY and FQNENV. V dropped 3 bases and J dropped 8 bases, with 8 bases sitting between them. The CDR3 contains 12 residues. The CDR3 DNA reads as TGTGCCAGCAGCCAGTCTAGTCATGAGCAGTTCTTC. Translated: CASSQSSHEQFF.

This clonotype was recorded at least ten times. This chain connects TRBV7-2 to TRBJ2-1; 7 bases match TRBD2. This CDR3 comprises 13 residues. CDR1 and CDR2 (germline): SGHTA, FQGNSA. Trimming cost V 5 bases and J 6 bases; bases outside gene matches: 4. Here the CDR3 reads CASSPGLTNEQFF. The DNA for the CDR3 is TGTGCCAGCAGCCCGGGACTAACCAATGAGCAGTTCTTC.